This T cell receptor (beta chain) is drawn from a study of blood T cell repertoires in COVID-19. Overall study: T cells, B-cell-depleted T cells, or PBMCs provided the cDNA or gDNA that served as material.

As originally analysed: Estimation of nucleated cell counts relied on the amplification of reference gene primers. Sequencing used immunoSEQ multiplex PCR; TCRdb keeps in-frame clones, though not all of them. V and J calls plus clone size are reproduced from that table; the DNA served to infer D and trimming. The sample has roughly 53,000 clones; approximately 80% are singletons. CDR3 size: 14 residues. J was trimmed by 5 bases and V by 5 bases; bases with no gene match: 6. Germline V gene data show CDR1 as SGHTA and CDR2 as FQGNSA. Material: peripheral blood. The V call is TRBV7-2, the J call TRBJ1-2; 9 nucleotides align to TRBD1. This TCR was sampled from a man aged 65 to 85 with active or convalescent COVID-19. CDR3 protein: CASSARDRAYGYTF. The CDR3 nucleotides are TGTGCCAGCAGCGCCCGGGACAGGGCATATGGCTACACCTTC.